The sequence of this TCR beta chain was determined in a study of spatial heterogeneity in lung cancer. The study's findings and limits: One measure, the expanded intratumoral alpha and beta TCR count, tracked tumor mutation counts. Counts for ubiquitous and regional expanded TCRs went along with ubiquitous and regional nonsynonymous mutations, respectively.

Time point described: sample taken at primary tumor resection. TCRdb recomputed calls from the 5' RACE reads with MiXCR, one row per CDR3 protein. There are thousands of distinct CDR3 sequences in the sample; 13% to 15% occur only once, and 13% to 15% lies in the top ten. By sample fraction, this clonotype is medium-sized (0.01 to 0.1%). Its antigen is still unknown. The sequences come from lung tumor tissue, collected at surgery. This receptor was identified in a male donor with early-stage non-small cell lung cancer.

DNA of the CDR3: TGTGCCAGCAGACTAGGACAGGGGGGCTATGGCTACACCTTC. It codes for CASRLGQGGYGYTF. The rearrangement links TRBV7-2 to TRBJ1-2; TRBD1 matches at 10 bases. The CDR3 is made up of 14 amino acids. J gave up 4 bases and V 6 bases, and 5 bases lay outside the gene matches. Germline CDR1 reads SGHTA; CDR2 reads FQGNSA.